The present T cell receptor beta chain was sequenced within a study of shared clonotypes between healthy human individuals (dated by TCRdb to 2019 to 2021). Background for the entire study: The cohort comprised a couple of women and a few men aged 18 to 49 years. To increase sequencing depth and limit assay-specific biases, different laboratories used diverse techniques to prepare libraries and sequence TCR repertoires. Blood TCR repertoires of 5 or 6 healthy adults were deeply sequenced to estimate repertoire size and the extent of clonotype sharing between individuals. For each donor, CD4 naive and CD4 memory were each run on three plates, CD8 naive on two plates, and CD8 memory on one plate. Between about 0.8 and 9.5 billion PBMCs per donor were obtained by leukapheresis. Points the paper makes about the study in general: Sampling was restricted to blood, and TCR repertoires in tissue are likely to differ from TCR repertoires in blood. Based on pairwise subsampling, the degree of clonotype sharing among donors was expected to be affected by sequencing depth. Clonotypes shared by all four sorted-subset donors showed higher generation probabilities than non-shared clonotypes. Even with the large sequencing depth, rarefaction of the sorted-subset datasets indicated that sequencing was incomplete. Naive subsets generally had larger estimated clonotype richness than memory subsets did. Because the study included a small number of donors, the genetic and exposure-history diversity represented was limited. Across several donors, about 5% of naive CD4, roughly 3.5% of naive CD8, about 2% of memory CD4, and under 0.45% of memory CD8 clonotypes were shared.

Trimming takes 2 bases off V and 5 bases off J; junction bases not matched to a gene: 5. The CDR3 runs 15 residues from the cysteine to the phenylalanine. Only CDR3 DNA is held: 45 bases, read in frame from base 1. CDR1 and CDR2 are drawn from the germline V gene: MDHEN, SYDVKM. CD8 naive samples were CD45RO-negative cells positively selected for CCR7, giving a CD45RA+CCR7+ population that excluded TemRA cells. The donors were healthy, HIV-negative adults who had no recently reported acute infections or vaccinations. Every donor was a Caucasian adult residing in Nashville, Tennessee, USA. Blood was collected by leukapheresis, and PBMCs were isolated by Ficoll-Histopaque density gradient centrifugation and then cryopreserved in liquid nitrogen vapor phase. Analytical flow cytometry was used to check the purity and quantity of every magnetically sorted T cell population. Each sorted fraction had its genomic DNA isolated and then quantified by UV absorbance on a Nanodrop 2000c.

In regard to this clone: Its antigen target is currently unknown. No quality values exist for individual bases; no much larger clone is one base distant.

TCR CDR3 regions were amplified from genomic DNA by multiplex PCR using the deep immunoSEQ assay. Extracted genomic DNA from each cell subset was distributed evenly across all wells of several immunoSEQ 96-well plates, and each plate was treated as a replicate. For sorted subsets, about 0.2 ug genomic DNA, equal to about 30,000 T cell genomes, was loaded into each replicate PCR. Purified libraries were quantified with a Qubit 3.0 fluorometer, sized on a Bioanalyzer 2100, and re-quantified with the KAPA Library Quantification kit. Every immunoSEQ 96-well plate was sequenced on a separate single-read 150-cycle Illumina NextSeq 550 flow cell. The authors' pipeline ran thus. Because the immunoSEQ output held only junctional sequences and lacked quality scores, the filtering could not match the filtering applied to full-length reads. Sequences were annotated with PyIR, a Python wrapper for IgBLAST v1.9, and V/J genes and CDR3 were assigned using IMGT germline references. Reads were removed for weak V/J assignments (E-value above 1e-6), missing CDR3, stop codons, out-of-frame junctions, or ambiguous translated residues. V3J clonotypes were defined by identical inferred V gene, J gene, and CDR3 amino acid sequence. The percentage overlap between two repertoires was calculated by dividing the number of shared unique clonotypes by the size of the smaller repertoire. Repertoire richness was assessed with RTK rarefaction, the Chao1 estimator, and Recon v2.1 estimates of unobserved clonotypes. Generation probabilities were computed with OLGA for all TCRbeta clonotypes obtained by the gDNA method from several donors. Imported from immuneACCESS, the table was reduced by TCRdb to in-frame sequences with V and J called. These copies leave out some clones; in studies compared against another copy, an unresolved V gene accounts for under half, and the cause of the remainder is not known. V, J and clone size are taken as reported in that table, and D and trimming were inferred from the DNA itself. This sample lists about 2.2 million clones; around 93% were detected once. The ten largest clones add up to approximately 1.6% of the sample.

The receptor was derived from a man in his late teens or twenties in good health. Some clones in this sample may be carry-over from other donors' samples. Sequencing was performed on naive CD8+ T cells from PBMCs. The meaning of the sample's cell subset or site label: CD45RA+CCR7+. The chain was built from TRBV28 and TRBJ1-5; 8 junctional bases match TRBD1. The nucleotides read TGTGCCAGCAGTTTAAGGACAGGGAAGTATCAGCCCCAGCATTTT. It specifies CASSLRTGKYQPQHF. The CDR3 plus the reference TRBV28 and TRBJ1-5 genes for the other parts give the full variable domain: DVKVTQSSRYLVKRTGEKVFLECVQDMDHENMFWYRQDPGLGLRLIYFSYDVKMKEKGDIPEGYSVSREKKERFSLILESASTNQTSMYLCASSLRTGKYQPQHFGDGTRLSIL.